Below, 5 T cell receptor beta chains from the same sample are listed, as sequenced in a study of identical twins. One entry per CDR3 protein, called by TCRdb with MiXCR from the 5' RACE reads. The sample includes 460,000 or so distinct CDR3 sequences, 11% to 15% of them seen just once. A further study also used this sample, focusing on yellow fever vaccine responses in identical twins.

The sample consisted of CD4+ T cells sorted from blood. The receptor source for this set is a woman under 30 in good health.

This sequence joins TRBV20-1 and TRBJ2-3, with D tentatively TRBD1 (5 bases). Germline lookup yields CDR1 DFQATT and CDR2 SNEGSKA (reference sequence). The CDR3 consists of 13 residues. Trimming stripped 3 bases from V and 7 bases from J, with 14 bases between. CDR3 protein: CSARTTGGYTQYF. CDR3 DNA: TGCAGTGCTAGGACCACAGGTGGCTATACGCAGTATTTT.

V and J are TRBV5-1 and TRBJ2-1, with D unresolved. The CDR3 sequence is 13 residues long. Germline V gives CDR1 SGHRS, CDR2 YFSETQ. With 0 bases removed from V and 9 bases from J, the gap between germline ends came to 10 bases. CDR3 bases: TGCGCCAGCAGCTTGGAGGTCGAAGCTGAGCAGTTCTTC. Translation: CASSLEVEAEQFF.

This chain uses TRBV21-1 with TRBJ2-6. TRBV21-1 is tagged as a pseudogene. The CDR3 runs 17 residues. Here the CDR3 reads CASSNLSLSSGANVLTF. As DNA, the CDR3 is TGTGCCAGCAGCAACCTTTCACTGAGCTCTGGGGCCAACGTCCTGACTTTC.

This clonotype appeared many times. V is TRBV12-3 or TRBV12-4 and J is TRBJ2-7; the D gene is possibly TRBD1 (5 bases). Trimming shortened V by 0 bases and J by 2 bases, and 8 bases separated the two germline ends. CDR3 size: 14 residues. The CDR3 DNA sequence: TGTGCCAGCAGTTTAGCTGGGGCAGCCTACGAGCAGTACTTC. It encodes CASSLAGAAYEQYF.

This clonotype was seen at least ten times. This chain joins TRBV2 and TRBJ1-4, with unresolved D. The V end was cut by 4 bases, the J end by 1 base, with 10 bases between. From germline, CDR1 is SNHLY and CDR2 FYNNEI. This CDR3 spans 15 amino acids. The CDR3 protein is CASSAQGLTNEKLFF. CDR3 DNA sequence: TGTGCCAGCAGTGCCCAAGGCCTAACTAATGAAAAACTGTTTTTT.